Below, 9 T cell receptor beta chains from the same sample are listed, as sequenced in a study of Ad26.COV2.S vaccination and SARS-CoV-2 variants. Clones were sequenced by immunoSEQ multiplex PCR, and TCRdb holds only the in-frame ones, with some missing. The top ten clones hold around 1.4% of a sample with about 680,000 clones, around 89% of them seen once. Specified treatment: about 20 received Ad26.COV2.S at low or high dose, single or two shots; 5 received placebo; per-sample allocation not given. Sampling took place 63 days after the first vaccine or placebo injection. The starting material was peripheral blood, obtained in a trial of Ad26.COV2.S vaccine versus placebo. The origin of the receptors is a person aged 18 to 65 who received the Ad26.COV2.S COVID-19 vaccine or a placebo.

The gene calls are TRBV5-1 and TRBJ1-3; D is undetermined. Trimming pared 0 bases from V and 5 bases from J, leaving 9 bases between. From germline, CDR1 is SGHRS and CDR2 YFSETQ. The CDR3 consists of 14 residues. CDR3 sequence reads: CASSLDRERNTIYF. In DNA, the CDR3 is TGCGCCAGCAGCTTGGACCGGGAGAGAAACACCATATATTTT.

The chain recombines TRBV28 with TRBJ2-2; no reliable D call. CDR3 length: 14 residues. The germline V gene has CDR1 MDHEN and CDR2 SYDVKM. V gave up 6 bases and J gave up 4 bases, with 12 bases separating them. Here the CDR3 DNA reads TGTGCCAGCAGGGTCCGGGCCTCCACCGGGGAGCTGTTTTTT. Its translation is CASRVRASTGELFF.

The CDR3 bases are TGCGCCAGCAGCTCGGACAGGCAAGATGGCTACACCTTC. This gives the protein CASSSDRQDGYTF. This chain connects TRBV5-1 to TRBJ1-2; 7 bases are shared with TRBD1. After removal of 3 bases from V and 6 bases from J, the junction contained 5 bases not matched to a gene. Germline loops: CDR1 SGHRS, CDR2 YFSETQ. This CDR3 has 13 residues.

The V gene is TRBV4-3, the J gene TRBJ1-5; 9 bases align to TRBD1. The CDR3 length is 19 residues. Trimming took 0 bases from V and 0 from J; bases not matched to a gene: 9. Germline assignment: CDR1 LGHNA and CDR2 YSLEER. CDR3 DNA sequence: TGCGCCAGCAGCCAAGAGAGGGGACAGGGTGCGAATAGCAATCAGCCCCAGCATTTT. Translating gives CASSQERGQGANSNQPQHF.

Of note for this clone: The sample contains more than one DNA sequence encoding this CDR3. The chain has TRBV7-9 and TRBJ2-5; unclear D gene. The germline V and J ends were trimmed by 1 base and 5 bases, with 11 bases remaining between them. Germline-derived CDR1 and CDR2 are SEHNR and FQNEAQ (reference sequence). The CDR3 is 14 residues long. This chain's CDR3 is CASSLDSSRETQYF. DNA of the CDR3: TGTGCCAGCAGCTTAGACTCTAGTCGGGAGACCCAGTACTTC.

The DNA for the CDR3 is TGTGCCAGCAGCCAAGATCTGAACAGGATGAACACTGAAGCTTTCTTT. This encodes CASSQDLNRMNTEAFF. The genes are TRBV4-2 and TRBJ1-1; D might be TRBD1 (5 bases). Germline-derived CDR1 and CDR2 are LGHNA and YNFKEQ. The CDR3 has 16 residues. V dropped 0 bases and J dropped 0 bases, with 11 bases sitting between them.

Remarks on this clone: The sample has other DNA sequences that encode this CDR3 too. CDR3 sequence (DNA): TGTGCCAGCAGTTATCTTAGCAATCAGCCCCAGCATTTT. Translated, it gives CASSYLSNQPQHF. V gene TRBV6-2 or TRBV6-3 combines with J gene TRBJ1-5; D remains unclear. Germline V gene data show CDR1 as MNHEY and CDR2 as SVGEGT. This CDR3 comprises 13 residues. Trimming pared 3 bases from V and 0 bases from J, leaving 3 bases between.

About this clone itself: The sample has other DNA sequences that encode this CDR3 too. The chain employs TRBV29-1 and TRBJ2-1; the match to TRBD1 covers 11 bases. The CDR3 consists of 15 residues. The V and J ends lost 0 bases and 2 bases, in that order; junction bases with no gene match: 0. The germline CDR1 and CDR2 sequences are SQVTM and ANQGSEA. CDR3 in DNA: TGCAGCGTTGAAGAGGGACAGGGGGCCTACAATGAGCAGTTCTTC. This sequence encodes CSVEEGQGAYNEQFF.

This chain uses TRBV5-6 with TRBJ1-5; D perhaps matches TRBD1 (5 bases). The germline gives CDR1 SGHDT, CDR2 YYEEEE. The CDR3 runs 15 residues. V dropped 3 bases and J dropped 4 bases, with 14 bases sitting between them. CDR3 coding DNA: TGTGCCAGCAGCTCGATGGGACGGCCGAATCAGCCCCAGCATTTT. Translating it yields CASSSMGRPNQPQHF.